A selection of T cell receptor beta chains follows, all from one sample in a study of blood T cell repertoires in COVID-19. Assay: immunoSEQ multiplex PCR; the TCRdb copy retains only in-frame clones and omits some. The repertoire has about 100,000 clones, about 90% of them found once; the top ten carry 20%. Specimen: peripheral blood. These receptors were obtained from a human donor in a cohort sampled during active COVID-19. Each CDR3 is given with its conserved first and last residue. The order of the fields is CDR3 protein, V gene, D gene, clone size. The D gene is left open where the match is weak. Size is stated for part of the rows, as once, few or many counts, or as a class when the clone is expanded.

CDR3: CASSSHAAEQFF
V: TRBV7-9
D: -
size: -

CDR3: CASSLPYSTDTQYF
V: TRBV5-1
D: -
size: once

CDR3: CSVVQDGSYEQYF
V: TRBV29-1
D: -
size: once

CDR3: CSARGSGGYTF
V: TRBV20-1
D: -
size: -

CDR3: CASSAIANSYEQYF
V: TRBV9
D: -
size: few

CDR3: CASSLVAVYNEQFF
V: TRBV7-2
D: -
size: -

CDR3: CASSLDRAGGPPLHF
V: TRBV11-2
D: TRBD1
size: few

CDR3: CASSGQEVSYNEQFF
V: TRBV2
D: -
size: -

CDR3: CASSTLRSGTSGTYEQYF
V: TRBV27
D: TRBD2
size: -

CDR3: CASSQGQGNTIYF
V: TRBV3-1/TRBV3-2
D: -
size: -

CDR3: CASSPRQFFGEDSNQPQHF
V: TRBV28
D: -
size: -

CDR3: CARSKGGTGSGGNQPQHF
V: TRBV5-3
D: TRBD1
size: once